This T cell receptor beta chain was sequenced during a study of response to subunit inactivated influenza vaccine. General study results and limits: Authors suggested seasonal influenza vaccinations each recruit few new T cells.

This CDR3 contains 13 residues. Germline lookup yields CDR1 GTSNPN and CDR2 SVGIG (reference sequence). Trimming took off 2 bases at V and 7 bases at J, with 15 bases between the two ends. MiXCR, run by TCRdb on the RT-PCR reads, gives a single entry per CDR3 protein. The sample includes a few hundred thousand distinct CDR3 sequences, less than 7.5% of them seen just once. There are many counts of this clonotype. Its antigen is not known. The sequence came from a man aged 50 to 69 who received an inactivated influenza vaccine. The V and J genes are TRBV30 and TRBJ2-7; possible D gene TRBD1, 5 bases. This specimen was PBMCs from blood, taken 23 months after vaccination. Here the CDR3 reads CAWSFGASQEQYF. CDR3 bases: TGTGCCTGGAGTTTTGGGGCCTCACAGGAGCAGTACTTC.